This TCR beta chain was sequenced during a study of TIL therapy for anti-PD-1-resistant metastatic lung cancer. Study observations and caveats: Patients were highly selected, enriched for treatment-naive, never-smoker and oncogene-addicted cases.

CDR3 size: 20 residues. V shed 0 bases and J 0 bases; nucleotides not matched to a gene: 12. Germline V gives CDR1 SGHVS, CDR2 FQNEAQ. As for this clone: Antigen specificity is unknown.

The sample's time point: pre-treatment sample, taken before nivolumab and TIL therapy. Patients were adults with stage 4 NSCLC. The immunoSEQ assay was v3. Libraries were prepared by immunoSEQ multiplex PCR; TCRdb keeps only in-frame clonotypes and omits some of them. The profile shows tens of thousands of clones, 65% to 90% of them singletons. The source is a person between 25 and 79 years old with non-small cell lung cancer. The input for sequencing was blood, taken at baseline. This rearrangement joins TRBV7-8 to TRBJ2-3, with 10 bases that match TRBD2. The CDR3 sequence: CASSLAGAGLATSSTDTQYF. As DNA, the CDR3 is TGTGCCAGCAGCTTAGCAGGTGCGGGACTAGCGACCTCTAGCACAGATACGCAGTATTTT.